This TCR beta chain was observed in a study of identical twins. This CDR3 is 13 amino acids long. Trimming removed 2 bases at V and 4 bases at J, with 8 bases between. Germline V gives CDR1 MNHEY, CDR2 SMNVEV (reference sequence). Many counts were recorded for this clonotype. TCRdb reprocessed the 5' RACE reads with MiXCR, giving one entry per CDR3 protein. The sample has approximately 1.8 million distinct CDR3 sequences; less than 40% are singletons. The sequenced material came from cord blood. This clonotype was obtained from a newborn girl in good health. This chain joins TRBV27 and TRBJ1-2, with D perhaps matching TRBD1 (6 bases). CDR3 protein: CASSLRGGYGYTF. The CDR3 DNA reads TGTGCCAGCAGTTTACGAGGGGGCTATGGCTACACCTTC.